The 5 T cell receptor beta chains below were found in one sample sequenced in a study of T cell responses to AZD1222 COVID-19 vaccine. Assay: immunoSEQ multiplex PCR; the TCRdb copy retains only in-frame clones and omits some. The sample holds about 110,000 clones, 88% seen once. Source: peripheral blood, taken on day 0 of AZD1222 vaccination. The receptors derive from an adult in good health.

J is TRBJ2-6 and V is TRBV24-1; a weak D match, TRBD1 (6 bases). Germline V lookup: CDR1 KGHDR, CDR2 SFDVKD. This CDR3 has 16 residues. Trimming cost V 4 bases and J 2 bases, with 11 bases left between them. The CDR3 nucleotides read TGTGCCACCAGTGAGCGTGACAGGACTGGGGCCAACGTCCTGACTTTC. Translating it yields CATSERDRTGANVLTF.

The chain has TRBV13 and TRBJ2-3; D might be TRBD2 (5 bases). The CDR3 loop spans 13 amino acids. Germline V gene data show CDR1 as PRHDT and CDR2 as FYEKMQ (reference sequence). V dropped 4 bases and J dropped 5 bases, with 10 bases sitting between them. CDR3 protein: CASSYRTGDTQYF. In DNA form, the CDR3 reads TGTGCCAGCAGCTACCGGACTGGAGATACGCAGTATTTT.

Written as DNA, the CDR3 is TGTGCCAGCAGCCCCGCGCGACAGGGGGTAGGTGGCTACACCTTC. Translating gives CASSPARQGVGGYTF. The rearrangement uses TRBV7-2 and TRBJ1-2; TRBD1 aligns across 9 bases. The V segment lost 5 bases and the J segment 7 bases; nucleotides outside the gene matches: 11. CDR1 SGHTA and CDR2 FQGNSA come from the germline V gene. The CDR3 is 15 residues long.

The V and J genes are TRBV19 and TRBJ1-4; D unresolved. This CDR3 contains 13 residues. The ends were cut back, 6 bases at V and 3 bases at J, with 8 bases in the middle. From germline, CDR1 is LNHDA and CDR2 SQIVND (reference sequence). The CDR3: CASRGGSNEKLFF. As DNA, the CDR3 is TGTGCCAGTAGGGGAGGTTCTAATGAAAAACTGTTTTTT.

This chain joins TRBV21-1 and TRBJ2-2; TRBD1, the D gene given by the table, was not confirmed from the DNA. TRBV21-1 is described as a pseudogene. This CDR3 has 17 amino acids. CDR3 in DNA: TGTGCCAGCAGCACTAGACCGGGACAGGTAAACACCGGGGAGCTGTTTTTT. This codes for CASSTRPGQVNTGELFF.